Listed here are 8 T cell receptor beta chains from one sample, sequenced in a study of siplizumab effects on memory and regulatory T cells. Profiling relied on immunoSEQ multiplex PCR, and the TCRdb table lists in-frame clones only, not all of them. This table has approximately 70,000 clones, 75% to 95% appearing once. Sequenced input: CD8+ T cells sorted from blood. The receptors were gathered from a human donor in good health.

V usage is TRBV19 and J usage is TRBJ2-2; 11 nucleotides agree with TRBD2. This CDR3 is built from 17 residues. V lost 7 bases to trimming and J lost 6 bases; unmatched junction nucleotides: 13. The germline gives CDR1 LNHDA, CDR2 SQIVND (reference sequence). CDR3 residues: CASKLAGVLGGPGELFF. In nucleotides, the CDR3 is TGTGCCAGTAAACTAGCGGGAGTCCTGGGGGGACCCGGGGAGCTGTTTTTT.

The V call is TRBV19, the J call TRBJ2-7; D unclear. Germline V gives CDR1 LNHDA, CDR2 SQIVND (reference sequence). V gave up 1 base and J gave up 3 bases, with 7 bases separating them. This CDR3 comprises 13 residues. In DNA, the CDR3 is TGTGCCAGTAGTATAGTAGTGAACTACGAGCAGTACTTC. Its protein is CASSIVVNYEQYF.

The chain recombines TRBV13 with TRBJ2-2, with no clear D. The ends were cut back, 0 bases at V and 3 bases at J, with 8 bases in the middle. The CDR3 covers 15 residues. Germline lookup yields CDR1 PRHDT and CDR2 FYEKMQ (reference sequence). CDR3 sequence: CASSLGYSYTGELFF. CDR3 coding DNA: TGTGCCAGCAGCTTAGGCTACAGTTACACCGGGGAGCTGTTTTTT. The variable domain in full, completed from reference TRBV13 and TRBJ2-2, reads AAGVIQSPRHLIKEKRETATLKCYPIPRHDTVYWYQQGPGQDPQFLISFYEKMQSDKGSIPDRFSAQQFSDYHSELNMSSLELGDSALYFCASSLGYSYTGELFFGEGSRLTVL.

This clone is a singleton in its sample. CDR3 sequence (DNA): TGTGCCAGCAGCCCCAGAGACTCATACTCTTACGAGCAGTACTTC. Its translation: CASSPRDSYSYEQYF. The chain carries TRBV7-9 and TRBJ2-7; D is ambiguous. The germline V gene encodes CDR1 SEHNR and CDR2 FQNEAQ (reference sequence). Trimming removed 5 bases from V and 4 bases from J, with 18 bases in between. The CDR3 totals 15 residues.

The rearrangement uses TRBV5-1 and TRBJ1-4; TRBD1 might be the D (6 bases). The CDR3 is made up of 16 amino acids. V was trimmed by 4 bases and J by 5 bases, leaving 18 bases between them. Germline CDR1 SGHRS, CDR2 YFSETQ. The CDR3 reads CASSPLTGGRNEKLFF. Here the CDR3 DNA reads TGCGCCAGCAGCCCCCTTACCGGGGGGCGAAATGAAAAACTGTTTTTT.

This clone is a singleton in its sample. The rearrangement joins TRBV9 to TRBJ2-2; TRBD1 agrees at 8 bases. Germline-derived CDR1 and CDR2 are SGDLS and YYNGEE. V lost 3 bases to trimming and J lost 4 bases; unmatched junction nucleotides: 8. There are 16 residues in the CDR3. Here the CDR3 reads CASSGRQGIGTGELFF. CDR3 nucleotides: TGTGCCAGCAGCGGCCGACAGGGGATAGGCACCGGGGAGCTGTTTTTT.

The gene calls are TRBV4-1 and TRBJ2-7; TRBD1 is a possible D gene (6 bases). The V gene lost 0 bases and the J gene lost 2 bases, with 11 bases spanning the gap. In germline, CDR1 is MGHRA, CDR2 YSYEKL. The CDR3 has 15 amino acids. CDR3 amino acids: CASSQEDRPAYEQYF. The CDR3 DNA sequence: TGCGCCAGCAGCCAAGAAGACAGGCCAGCCTACGAGCAGTACTTC.

The chain combines TRBV7-9 with TRBJ1-1, with TRBD1 identical over 9 bases. CDR1 and CDR2 (germline): SEHNR, FQNEAQ (reference sequence). V lost 5 bases, J lost 0 bases, and 7 bases stayed unmatched. The CDR3 is 16 amino acids. The CDR3: CASSPPGQGLNTEAFF. In DNA form, the CDR3 reads TGTGCCAGCAGCCCGCCGGGACAGGGACTGAACACTGAAGCTTTCTTT.